This TCR beta chain was recovered during a study of identical twins. Overall study findings and caveats: Clonotypes of the beta chain that were abundant in cord blood carried fewer insertions (memory repertoires showed none).

From germline, CDR1 is SGHRS and CDR2 YFSETQ. This CDR3 has 14 residues. V was clipped by 5 bases and J by 3 bases, with 14 bases between them. TCRdb passed the 5' RACE reads through MiXCR, listing each CDR3 protein once. The table has approximately 550,000 distinct CDR3 sequences, approximately 20% seen once. Concerning this clonotype: Its matching antigen is unknown.

These data also featured in a second study, about yellow fever vaccine responses in identical twins.

Material: CD4+ T cells sorted from blood. This sequence originates from a woman aged 18-29 years in good health. The chain is built from TRBV5-1 and TRBJ1-1, with D possibly TRBD1 on 6 matching bases. The CDR3 nucleotides read TGCGCCAGCAGGGCTCAGGACAGCTACACTGAAGCTTTCTTT. It yields the protein CASRAQDSYTEAFF.